Described below is a single T cell receptor beta chain sequence and its context. The antigen is undetermined. Germline CDR1 is SGHAT and CDR2 is FQNNGV. With 2 bases removed from V and 0 bases from J, the gap between germline ends came to 8 bases. The CDR3 is 14 residues long. The sample is drawn from a study of radiotherapy plus CTLA-4 blockade in lung cancer. Produced via immunoSEQ multiplex PCR; TCRdb's table is partial and in-frame only. The profile shows tens of thousands of clones, roughly 80% of them singletons. General study points: Together with interferon-beta, which increased in serum after radiation, early dynamic changes in blood T cell clones were reportedly the best predictors of response. TCR clones originating in tumors grew in number in blood after radiotherapy plus ipilimumab.

This receptor was taken from a human donor with non-small cell lung cancer who had stable disease on radiotherapy plus ipilimumab. This material consisted of peripheral blood, taken from a patient treated with radiotherapy plus ipilimumab. J is TRBJ2-7 and V is TRBV11-2; D not resolved. This CDR3 reads CASSLSPISYEQYF. As DNA, the CDR3 is TGTGCCAGCAGCTTATCCCCGATCTCCTACGAGCAGTACTTC.